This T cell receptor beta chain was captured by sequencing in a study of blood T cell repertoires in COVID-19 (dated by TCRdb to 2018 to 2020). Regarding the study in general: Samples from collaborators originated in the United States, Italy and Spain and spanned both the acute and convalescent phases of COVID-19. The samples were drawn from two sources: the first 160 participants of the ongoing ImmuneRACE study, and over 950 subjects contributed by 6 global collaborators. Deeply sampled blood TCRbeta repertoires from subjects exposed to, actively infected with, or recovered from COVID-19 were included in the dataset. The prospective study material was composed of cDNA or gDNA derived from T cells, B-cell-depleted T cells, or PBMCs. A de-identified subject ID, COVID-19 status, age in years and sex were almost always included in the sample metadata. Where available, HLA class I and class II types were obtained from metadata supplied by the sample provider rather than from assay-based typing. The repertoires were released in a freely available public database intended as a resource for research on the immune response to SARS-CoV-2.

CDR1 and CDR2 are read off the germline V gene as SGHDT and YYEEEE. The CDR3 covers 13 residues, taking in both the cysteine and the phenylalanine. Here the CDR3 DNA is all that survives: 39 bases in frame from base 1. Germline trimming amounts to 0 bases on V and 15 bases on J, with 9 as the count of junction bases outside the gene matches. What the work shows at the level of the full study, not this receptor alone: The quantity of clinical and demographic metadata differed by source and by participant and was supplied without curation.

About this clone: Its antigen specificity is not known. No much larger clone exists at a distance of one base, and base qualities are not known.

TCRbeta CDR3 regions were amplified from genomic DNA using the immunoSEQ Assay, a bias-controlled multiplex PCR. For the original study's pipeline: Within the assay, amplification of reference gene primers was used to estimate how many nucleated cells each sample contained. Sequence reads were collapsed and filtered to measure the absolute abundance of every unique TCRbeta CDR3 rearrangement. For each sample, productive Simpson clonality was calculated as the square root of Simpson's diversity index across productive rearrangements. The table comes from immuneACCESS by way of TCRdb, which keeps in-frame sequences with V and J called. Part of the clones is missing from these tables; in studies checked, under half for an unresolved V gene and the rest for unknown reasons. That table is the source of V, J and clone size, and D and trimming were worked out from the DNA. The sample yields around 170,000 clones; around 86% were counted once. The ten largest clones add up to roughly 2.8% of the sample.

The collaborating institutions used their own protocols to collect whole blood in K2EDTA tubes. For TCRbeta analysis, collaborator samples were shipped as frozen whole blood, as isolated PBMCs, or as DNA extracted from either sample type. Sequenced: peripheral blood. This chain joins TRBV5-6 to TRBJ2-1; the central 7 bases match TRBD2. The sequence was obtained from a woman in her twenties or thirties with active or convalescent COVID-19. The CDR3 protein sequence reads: CASSLGFSGLLFF. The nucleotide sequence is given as TGTGCCAGCAGCTTGGGTTTTTCGGGACTATTGTTCTTC.